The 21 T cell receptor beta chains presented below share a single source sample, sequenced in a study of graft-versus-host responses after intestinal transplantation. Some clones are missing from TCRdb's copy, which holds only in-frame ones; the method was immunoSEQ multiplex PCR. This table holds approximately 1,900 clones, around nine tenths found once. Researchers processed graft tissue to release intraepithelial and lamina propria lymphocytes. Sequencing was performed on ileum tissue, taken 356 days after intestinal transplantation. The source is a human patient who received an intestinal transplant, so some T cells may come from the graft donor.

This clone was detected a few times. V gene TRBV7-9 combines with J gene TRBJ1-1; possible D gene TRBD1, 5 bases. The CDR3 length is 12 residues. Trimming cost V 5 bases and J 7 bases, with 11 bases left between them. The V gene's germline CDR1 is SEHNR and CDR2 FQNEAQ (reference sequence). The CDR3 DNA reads TGTGCCAGCAGCGGTAGGGGTATTGAAGCTTTCTTT. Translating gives CASSGRGIEAFF.

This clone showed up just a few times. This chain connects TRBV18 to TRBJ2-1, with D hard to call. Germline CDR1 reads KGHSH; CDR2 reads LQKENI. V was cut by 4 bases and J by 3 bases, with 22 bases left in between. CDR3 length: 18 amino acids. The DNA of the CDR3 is TGTGCCAGCTCACGGAATTCCCTTAGTCAGAGTGTCTACAATGAGCAGTTCTTC. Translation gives CASSRNSLSQSVYNEQFF.

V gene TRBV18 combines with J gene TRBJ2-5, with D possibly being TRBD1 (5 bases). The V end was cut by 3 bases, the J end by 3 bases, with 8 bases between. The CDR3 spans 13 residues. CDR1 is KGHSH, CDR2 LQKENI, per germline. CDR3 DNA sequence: TGTGCCAGCTCACCTCAAGGGGAAGAGACCCAGTACTTC. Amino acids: CASSPQGEETQYF.

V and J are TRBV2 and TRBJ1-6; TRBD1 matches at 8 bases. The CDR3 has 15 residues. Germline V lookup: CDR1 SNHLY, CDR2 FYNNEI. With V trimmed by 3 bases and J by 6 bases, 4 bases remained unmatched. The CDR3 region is CASSDRQGINSPLHF. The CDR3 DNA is TGTGCCAGCAGTGACCGACAGGGGATTAATTCACCCCTCCACTTT.

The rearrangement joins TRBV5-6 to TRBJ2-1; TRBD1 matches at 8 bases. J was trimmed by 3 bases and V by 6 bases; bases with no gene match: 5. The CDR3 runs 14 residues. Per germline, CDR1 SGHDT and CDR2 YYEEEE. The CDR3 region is CASKAGTGYNEQFF. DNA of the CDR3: TGTGCCAGCAAGGCCGGGACAGGCTACAATGAGCAGTTCTTC.

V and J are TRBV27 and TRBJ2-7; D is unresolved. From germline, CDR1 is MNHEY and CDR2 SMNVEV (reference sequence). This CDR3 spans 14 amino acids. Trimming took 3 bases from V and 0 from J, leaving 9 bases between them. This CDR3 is CASSFSTTSYEQYF. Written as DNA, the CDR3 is TGTGCCAGCAGTTTCTCGACCACCTCCTACGAGCAGTACTTC.

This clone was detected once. CDR3 nucleotides: TGTGCTAGTGGTTTGGAAACAGGCCGGGACACCGCCTACGAGCAGTACTTC. Encoded protein: CASGLETGRDTAYEQYF. The chain joins TRBV12-5 to TRBJ2-7; TRBD1 might be the D (6 bases). The ends were cut back, 1 base at V and 2 bases at J, with 18 bases in the middle. The CDR3 has 17 amino acids. Germline values: CDR1 LGHNT, CDR2 FRNRAP.

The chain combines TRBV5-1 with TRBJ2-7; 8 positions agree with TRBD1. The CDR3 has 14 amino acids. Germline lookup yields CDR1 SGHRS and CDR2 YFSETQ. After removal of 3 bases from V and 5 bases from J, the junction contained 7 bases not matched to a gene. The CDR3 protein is CASSSGGVSNEQYF. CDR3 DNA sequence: TGCGCCAGCAGCTCAGGGGGCGTATCGAACGAGCAGTACTTC.

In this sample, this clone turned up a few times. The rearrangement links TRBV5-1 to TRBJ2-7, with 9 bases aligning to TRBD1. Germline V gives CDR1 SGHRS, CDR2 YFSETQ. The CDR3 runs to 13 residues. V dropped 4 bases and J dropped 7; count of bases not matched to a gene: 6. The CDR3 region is CASSPWTGDEQYF. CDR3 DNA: TGCGCCAGCAGCCCGTGGACAGGGGATGAGCAGTACTTC. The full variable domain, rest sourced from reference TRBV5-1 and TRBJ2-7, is KAGVTQTPRYLIKTRGQQVTLSCSPISGHRSVSWYQQTPGQGLQFLFEYFSETQRNKGNFPGRFSGRQFSNSRSEMNVSTLELGDSALYLCASSPWTGDEQYFGPGTRLTVT.

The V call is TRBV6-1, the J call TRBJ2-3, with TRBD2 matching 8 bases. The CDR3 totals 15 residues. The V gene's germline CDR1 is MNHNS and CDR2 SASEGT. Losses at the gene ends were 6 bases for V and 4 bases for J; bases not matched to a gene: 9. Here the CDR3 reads CASSLGLAGSDTQYF. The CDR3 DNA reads TGTGCCAGCAGCCTGGGGCTAGCGGGTTCAGATACGCAGTATTTT.

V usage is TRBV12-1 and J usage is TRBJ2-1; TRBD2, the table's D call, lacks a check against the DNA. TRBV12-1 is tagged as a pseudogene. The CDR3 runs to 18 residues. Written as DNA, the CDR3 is TGTGCCAGCAGCTTTTCTAATAGGGCTAGCGGGGAGTACAATGAGCAGTTCTTC. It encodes CASSFSNRASGEYNEQFF.

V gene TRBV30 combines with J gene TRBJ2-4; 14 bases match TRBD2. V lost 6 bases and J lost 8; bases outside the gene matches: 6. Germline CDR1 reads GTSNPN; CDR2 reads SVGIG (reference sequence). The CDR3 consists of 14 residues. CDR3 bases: TGTGCCTGTTCTGGGACTAGCGGGAGAGACATTCAGTACTTC. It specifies CACSGTSGRDIQYF.

CDR3 region: CASSTLGTGREQYF. The CDR3 nucleotides read TGTGCCAGTAGTACCTTGGGGACAGGGAGGGAGCAGTACTTC. The gene calls are TRBV19 and TRBJ2-7; 9 bases are a match to TRBD1. Trimming cost V 4 bases and J 7 bases; bases outside gene matches: 8. The germline V gene encodes CDR1 LNHDA and CDR2 SQIVND (reference sequence). The CDR3 consists of 14 residues.

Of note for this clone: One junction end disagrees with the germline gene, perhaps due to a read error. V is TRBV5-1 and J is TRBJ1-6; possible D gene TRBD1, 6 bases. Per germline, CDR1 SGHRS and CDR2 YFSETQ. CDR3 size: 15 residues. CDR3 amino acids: CASSSEGELATPLHF. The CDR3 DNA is TGTGCCAGCAGCTCTGAGGGGGAGCTGGCTACACCCCTCCACTTT.

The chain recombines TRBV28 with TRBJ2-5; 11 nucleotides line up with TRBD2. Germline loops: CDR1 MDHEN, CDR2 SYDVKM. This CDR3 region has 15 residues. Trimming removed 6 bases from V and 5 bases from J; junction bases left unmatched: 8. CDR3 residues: CASRPLAGGLETQYF. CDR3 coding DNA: TGTGCCAGCAGACCCCTAGCGGGAGGTTTGGAGACCCAGTACTTC.

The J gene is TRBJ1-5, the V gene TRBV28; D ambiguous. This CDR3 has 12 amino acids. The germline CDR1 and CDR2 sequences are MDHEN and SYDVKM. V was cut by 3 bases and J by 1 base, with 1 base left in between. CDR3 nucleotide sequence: TGTGCCAGCAGTTTCAGCAATCAGCCCCAGCATTTT. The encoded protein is CASSFSNQPQHF.

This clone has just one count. The CDR3 DNA is TGCGCCAGCAGCTTGTTGGGAGCGGGAGGAAGCACCGGGGAGCTGTTTTTT. Amino acid sequence: CASSLLGAGGSTGELFF. This chain links TRBV5-1 with TRBJ2-2; TRBD2 matches 9 bases. Germline assignment: CDR1 SGHRS and CDR2 YFSETQ. The CDR3 loop spans 17 amino acids. Trimming at V came to 1 base and at J to 4 bases, leaving 8 bases not matched to a gene.

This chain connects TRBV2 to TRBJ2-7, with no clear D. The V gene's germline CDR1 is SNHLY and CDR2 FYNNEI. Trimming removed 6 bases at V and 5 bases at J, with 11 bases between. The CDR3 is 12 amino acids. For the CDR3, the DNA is TGTGCCAGCAGCGATCAGTTCCACGAGCAGTACTTC. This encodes CASSDQFHEQYF.

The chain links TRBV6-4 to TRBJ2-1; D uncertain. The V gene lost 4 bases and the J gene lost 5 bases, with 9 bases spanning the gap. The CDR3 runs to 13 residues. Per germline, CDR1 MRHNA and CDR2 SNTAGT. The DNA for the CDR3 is TGTGCCAGCAGTGGAGGCCCCAACAATGAGCAGTTCTTC. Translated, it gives CASSGGPNNEQFF.

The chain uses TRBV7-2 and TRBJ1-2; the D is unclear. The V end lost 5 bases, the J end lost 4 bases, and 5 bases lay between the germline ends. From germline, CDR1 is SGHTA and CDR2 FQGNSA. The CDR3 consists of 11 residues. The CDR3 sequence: CASSRAYGYTF. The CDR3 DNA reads TGTGCCAGCAGCAGGGCCTATGGCTACACCTTC. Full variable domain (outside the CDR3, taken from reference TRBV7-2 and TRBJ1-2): GAGVSQSPSNKVTEKGKDVELRCDPISGHTALYWYRQSLGQGLEFLIYFQGNSAPDKSGLPSDRFSAERTGGSVSTLTIQRTQQEDSAVYLCASSRAYGYTFGSGTRLTVV.

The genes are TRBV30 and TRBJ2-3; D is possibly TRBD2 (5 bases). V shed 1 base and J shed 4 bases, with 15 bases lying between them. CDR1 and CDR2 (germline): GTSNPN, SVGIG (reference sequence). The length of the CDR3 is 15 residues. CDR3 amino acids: CAWSESGSNADTQYF. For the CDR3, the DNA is TGTGCCTGGAGTGAAAGCGGTTCAAACGCAGATACGCAGTATTTT.